This TCR beta chain stems from a study of spatial heterogeneity in lung cancer. On the study more broadly: Detected beta-chain sequences consistently exceeded alpha-chain sequences. The average appearance count of each unique TCR and UMI combination in raw reads was more than eight.

There are many counts of this clonotype. Every cDNA TCR molecule received its own unique molecular identifier. TCRdb passed the 5' RACE reads through MiXCR, listing each CDR3 protein once. The data show several thousand distinct CDR3 sequences, approximately 9.8% seen once. As for time point: sample taken at primary tumor resection. The cohort: approximately 66 early-stage, untreated non-small cell lung cancer patients. Germline V gene data show CDR1 as MDHEN and CDR2 as SYDVKM. The CDR3 is 11 residues long. Trimming removed 4 bases from V and 3 bases from J, with 3 bases in between. This sample comprised normal lung tissue next to the tumor, obtained at surgery. J is TRBJ2-5 and V is TRBV28, with no clear D. The origin of this receptor is a male donor with early-stage non-small cell lung cancer. The CDR3 DNA follows: TGTGCCAGCAGTTCGGAAGAGACCCAGTACTTC. Protein: CASSSEETQYF.